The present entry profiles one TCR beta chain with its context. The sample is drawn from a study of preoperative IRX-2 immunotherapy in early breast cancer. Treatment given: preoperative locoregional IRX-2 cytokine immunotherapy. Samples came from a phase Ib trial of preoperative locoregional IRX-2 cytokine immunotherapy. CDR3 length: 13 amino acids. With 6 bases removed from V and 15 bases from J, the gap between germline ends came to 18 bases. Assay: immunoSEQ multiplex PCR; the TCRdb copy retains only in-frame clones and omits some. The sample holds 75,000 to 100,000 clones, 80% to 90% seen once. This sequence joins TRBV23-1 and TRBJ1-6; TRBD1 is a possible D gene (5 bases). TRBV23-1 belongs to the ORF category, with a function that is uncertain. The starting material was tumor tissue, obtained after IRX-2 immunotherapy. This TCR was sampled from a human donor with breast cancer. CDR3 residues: CASSSSDGQLLHF. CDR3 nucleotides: TGCGCCAGCAGCTCCTCCGACGGACAACTCCTCCACTTT.